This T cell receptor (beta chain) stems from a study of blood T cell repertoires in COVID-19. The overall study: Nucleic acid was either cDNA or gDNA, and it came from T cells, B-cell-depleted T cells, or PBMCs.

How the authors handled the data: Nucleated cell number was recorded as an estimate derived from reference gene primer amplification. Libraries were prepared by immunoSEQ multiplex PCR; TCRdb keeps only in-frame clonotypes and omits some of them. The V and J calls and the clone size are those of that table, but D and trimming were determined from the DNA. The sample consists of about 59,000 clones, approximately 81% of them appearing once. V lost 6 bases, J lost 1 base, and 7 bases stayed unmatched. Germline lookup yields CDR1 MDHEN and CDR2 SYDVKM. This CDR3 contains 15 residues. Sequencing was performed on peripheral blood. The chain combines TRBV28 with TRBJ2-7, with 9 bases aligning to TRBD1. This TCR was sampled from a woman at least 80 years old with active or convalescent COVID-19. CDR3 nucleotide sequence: TGTGCCAGCAGAGGTGCCGGGACAGGGTCCTACGAGCAGTACTTC. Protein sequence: CASRGAGTGSYEQYF.